One TCR beta chain is described in this entry. The germline gives CDR1 LNHDA, CDR2 SQIVND (reference sequence). V was pared by 4 bases and J by 4 bases, with 10 bases of the junction left unmatched. The CDR3 has 16 residues. This record belongs to a study of shared clonotypes between healthy human individuals. Study information: Three plates were used per donor for CD4 naive, three for CD4 memory, two for CD8 naive and one for CD8 memory.

Genomic DNA belonging to each subset was distributed in equal measure over several immunoSEQ plates. Authors' data handling: Filtering of immunoSEQ junctional sequences could not match full-length read filtering. Here immunoSEQ multiplex PCR was the method, and the copy in TCRdb shows in-frame clones only, minus some. V, J and clone size derive from that table, while D and trimming were established from the DNA sequence. The table has under 150,000 clones, 65% to 75% seen once. The sequence derives from a woman under 40 in good health. Source material: memory CD8+ T cells sorted from blood. Subset indicated: CD45RO+ cells pooled with CCR7-negative TemRA cells. The V call is TRBV19, the J call TRBJ1-1; TRBD1 matches at 9 bases. CDR3 DNA sequence: TGTGCCAGTAGTAAGGGGGACAGGGTGGTTGTCACTGAAGCTTTCTTT. The encoded protein is CASSKGDRVVVTEAFF.